This T cell receptor (beta chain) stems from a study of CD8 T cells in ankylosing spondylitis. Study-wide results and caveats: Fewer than ten highly homologous variants made up a TCR beta motif that seemed to typify ankylosing spondylitis blood.

In germline, CDR1 is SGHAT, CDR2 FQNNGV. This CDR3 region has 16 residues. With 5 bases clipped from V and 4 bases from J, the junction kept 9 bases outside the gene matches. TCRdb re-called the 5' RACE reads with MiXCR, one entry per CDR3 protein. The sample yields about 440,000 distinct CDR3 sequences, 15% to 20% seen once. This clonotype was seen a handful of times. As yet, its antigen is unknown. This receptor was obtained from a male donor with ankylosing spondylitis. The V call is TRBV11-2, the J call TRBJ2-7; 12 bases align to TRBD2. The sequencing input was blood, either unsorted or a sorted T cell fraction (not recorded which). In DNA form, the CDR3 reads TGTGCCAGCAGCCAGGCTGGACTAGCGGGACAATACGAGCAGTACTTC. This translates into CASSQAGLAGQYEQYF.